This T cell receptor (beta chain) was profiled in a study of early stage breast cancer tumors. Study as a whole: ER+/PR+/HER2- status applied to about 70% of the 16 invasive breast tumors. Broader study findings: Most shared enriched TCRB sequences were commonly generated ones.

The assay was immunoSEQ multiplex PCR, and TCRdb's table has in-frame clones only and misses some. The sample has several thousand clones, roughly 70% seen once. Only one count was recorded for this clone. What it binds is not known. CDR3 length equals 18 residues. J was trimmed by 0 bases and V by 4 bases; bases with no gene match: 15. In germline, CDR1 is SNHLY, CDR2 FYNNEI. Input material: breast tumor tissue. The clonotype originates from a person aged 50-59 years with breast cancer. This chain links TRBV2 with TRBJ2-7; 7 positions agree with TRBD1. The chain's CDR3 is CASSGDRVSSPRSYEQYF. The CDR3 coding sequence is TGTGCCAGCAGTGGAGACAGGGTGTCCTCACCCCGCTCCTACGAGCAGTACTTC.